Below are 9 T cell receptor beta chains sequenced from a single sample in a study of blood T cell repertoires in COVID-19. Produced via immunoSEQ multiplex PCR; TCRdb's table is partial and in-frame only. Among about 110,000 clones listed, 88% were seen once. The source material was peripheral blood. Receptors originate from a human donor in a cohort sampled during active COVID-19.

The genes are TRBV7-2 and TRBJ1-2; D possibly corresponds to TRBD1 (6 bases). In germline, CDR1 is SGHTA, CDR2 FQGNSA. Trimming stripped 6 bases from V and 6 bases from J, with 14 bases between. The CDR3 length is 13 residues. The CDR3 DNA reads as TGTGCCAGCAGGTTCATGGGGGCGAATGGCTACACCTTC. It specifies CASRFMGANGYTF.

This chain links TRBV6-6 with TRBJ2-2, with TRBD1 matching over 8 bases. V was clipped by 6 bases and J by 8 bases; unmatched bases: 14. This CDR3 is built from 16 residues. Per the germline V gene, CDR1 is MNHNY and CDR2 is SVGAGI (reference sequence). The CDR3 nucleotides are TGTGCCAGCAGCGAGCTTGACAGGGGCCGCGGAGGGGAGCTGTTTTTT. This sequence encodes CASSELDRGRGGELFF.

V is TRBV7-3 and J is TRBJ2-1; unclear D gene. Germline assignment: CDR1 SGHTA and CDR2 FQGTGA. The CDR3 spans 12 residues. V was shortened by 5 bases and J by 7 bases, with 9 bases between the two germline ends. CDR3 sequence reads: CASSPGRNEQFF. For the CDR3, the DNA is TGTGCCAGCAGCCCGGGTAGAAATGAGCAGTTCTTC.

The CDR3 nucleotides are TGTGCCAGCAGCTACCCCTCCGGGGACACATATGGCTACACCTTC. It specifies CASSYPSGDTYGYTF. The genes are TRBV13 and TRBJ1-2; D may be TRBD1 (6 bases). CDR1 is PRHDT and CDR2 is FYEKMQ in the germline V gene (reference sequence). V was cut by 4 bases and J by 5 bases, with 17 bases left in between. The CDR3 is 15 amino acids.

The chain couples TRBV19 to TRBJ2-7, with 8 bases aligning to TRBD1. V lost 4 bases to trimming and J lost 5 bases; unmatched junction nucleotides: 7. The V gene's germline CDR1 is LNHDA and CDR2 SQIVND (reference sequence). This CDR3 comprises 14 residues. The CDR3 DNA reads TGTGCCAGTAGTAGACAGGGGAGTGACAACGAGCAGTACTTC. Its protein is CASSRQGSDNEQYF.

This chain connects TRBV19 to TRBJ2-7; maybe TRBD1 (5 bases). V dropped 3 bases and J dropped 0 bases, with 9 bases sitting between them. Germline assignment: CDR1 LNHDA and CDR2 SQIVND (reference sequence). This CDR3 comprises 14 residues. The CDR3: CASSIQGTSYEQYF. The CDR3 DNA follows: TGTGCCAGTAGTATTCAGGGAACCTCCTACGAGCAGTACTTC. The full variable domain, in which reference TRBV19 and TRBJ2-7 provide the parts outside the CDR3, is DGGITQSPKYLFRKEGQNVTLSCEQNLNHDAMYWYRQDPGQGLRLIYYSQIVNDFQKGDIAEGYSVSREKKESFPLTVTSAQKNPTAFYLCASSIQGTSYEQYFGPGTRLTVT.

The rearrangement uses TRBV21-1 and TRBJ2-3; the table's TRBD2 call for D was not verified on the DNA. TRBV21-1 is classified as a pseudogene. This CDR3 has 22 residues. CDR3 region: CASSKALRAREASAPATDTQYF. CDR3 DNA sequence: TGTGCCAGCAGCAAAGCGCTCCGGGCCAGGGAGGCTAGCGCCCCGGCGACGGATACGCAGTATTTT.

V and J are TRBV28 and TRBJ1-5; the match to TRBD1 covers 8 bases. CDR3 length equals 15 residues. Trimming took 4 bases from V and 5 from J; bases not matched to a gene: 7. The germline V gene has CDR1 MDHEN and CDR2 SYDVKM. CDR3 loop: CASSSAGGAYQPQHF. For the CDR3, the DNA is TGTGCCAGCAGTTCCGCAGGGGGCGCGTATCAGCCCCAGCATTTT.

V is TRBV10-3 and J is TRBJ1-1; 7 bases are a match to TRBD1. The junction had 8 bases not matched to a gene; V was cut back by 6 bases and J by 1 base. CDR1 ENHRY and CDR2 SYGVKD come from the germline V gene. The CDR3 is made up of 15 amino acids. CDR3 bases: TGTGCCATCAGCGACCGAAAGGGGGCGAACACTGAAGCTTTCTTT. The encoded protein is CAISDRKGANTEAFF.